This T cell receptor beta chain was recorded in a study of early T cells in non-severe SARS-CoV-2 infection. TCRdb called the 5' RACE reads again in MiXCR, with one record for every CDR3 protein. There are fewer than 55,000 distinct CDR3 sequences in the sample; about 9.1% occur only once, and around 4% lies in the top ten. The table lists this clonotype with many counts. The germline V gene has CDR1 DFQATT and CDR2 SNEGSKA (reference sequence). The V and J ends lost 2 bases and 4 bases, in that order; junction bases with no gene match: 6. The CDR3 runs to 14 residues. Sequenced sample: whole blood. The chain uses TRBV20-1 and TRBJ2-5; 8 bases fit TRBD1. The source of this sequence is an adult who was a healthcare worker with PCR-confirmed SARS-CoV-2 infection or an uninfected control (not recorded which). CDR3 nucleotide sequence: TGCAGTGCTAGAAAGACAGGGGTCCCAGAGACCCAGTACTTC. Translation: CSARKTGVPETQYF.